This paragraph reports one TCR beta chain. What it recognizes is unknown. PCR used 60 Vbeta primers and 13 Jbeta primers. The table came from immunoSEQ multiplex PCR; TCRdb's copy has only in-frame clones and leaves some out. This sample carries approximately 220,000 clones, about 74% of them seen once, and the ten largest clones take 15% to 17%. The data stem from a study of cytomegalovirus exposure and HLA in healthy donors. General observations from the study: The listing of 150 or so TCR beta chains classed them as cytomegalovirus-associated.

Material for sequencing was PBMCs. The clonotype comes from a man aged 40-55 years in good health and CMV-seronegative.

The CDR3 reads CASSIGQAQETQYF. The CDR3 region has the DNA TGCGCCAGCAGCATAGGACAGGCCCAAGAGACCCAGTACTTC. The chain has TRBV5-1 and TRBJ2-5, with 7 bases fitting TRBD1. This CDR3 spans 14 amino acids. The V and J ends lost 4 bases and 1 base, in that order; junction bases with no gene match: 4. Germline CDR1 SGHRS, CDR2 YFSETQ.